This entry lists 16 T cell receptor beta chains sequenced from one sample in a study of cytomegalovirus exposure and HLA in healthy donors. Primers for the PCR totalled 60 Vbeta and 13 Jbeta. Assay used: immunoSEQ multiplex PCR; TCRdb lists only in-frame clones, some missing. The data show approximately 85,000 clones, with nearly 80% seen just once and 20% to 25% held by the top ten. Material for sequencing was PBMCs. These receptor sequences come from a woman in her fifties or sixties in good health and CMV-seropositive.

This clone was detected ten times or more. The rearrangement uses TRBV27 and TRBJ2-3; 10 nucleotides match TRBD1. J was trimmed by 11 bases and V by 6 bases; bases with no gene match: 5. Germline lookup yields CDR1 MNHEY and CDR2 SMNVEV (reference sequence). The CDR3 has 12 residues. CDR3 coding DNA: TGTGCCAGCAGGTCTTGGACAGGGGGGCAGTATTTT. Translation gives CASRSWTGGQYF.

In DNA form, the CDR3 reads TGTGCCAGTAGTACCTCTCAGGGAATCGGGTATCAGCCCCAGCATTTT. This codes for CASSTSQGIGYQPQHF. This rearrangement joins TRBV19 to TRBJ1-5, with D possibly matching TRBD1 (5 bases). Germline V gives CDR1 LNHDA, CDR2 SQIVND (reference sequence). Deletions cut 4 bases from V and 5 bases from J, with 18 bases between. The CDR3 contains 16 residues.

The chain is built from TRBV6-1 and TRBJ1-6; no firm D call. The CDR3 extends over 16 amino acids. Per germline, CDR1 MNHNS and CDR2 SASEGT. The V gene lost 2 bases and the J gene lost 5 bases, with 13 bases spanning the gap. CDR3 amino acids: CASSEFRGRNNSPLHF. The DNA of the CDR3 is TGTGCCAGCAGTGAATTTCGGGGAAGAAATAATTCACCCCTCCACTTT.

This clone has only one observation. The CDR3 protein is CASSLEKLPGTDTQYF. CDR3 coding DNA: TGCGCCAGCAGCTTGGAGAAGTTGCCGGGCACAGATACGCAGTATTTT. This rearrangement joins TRBV5-1 to TRBJ2-3; D is uncertain. Germline CDR1 reads SGHRS; CDR2 reads YFSETQ. V was clipped by 0 bases and J by 1 base, with 12 bases between them. The CDR3 runs 16 residues.

V is TRBV5-4 and J is TRBJ1-1; the match to TRBD1 covers 7 bases. V shed 1 base, J shed 5 bases, and the junction held 8 bases outside the gene matches. The germline V gene encodes CDR1 SGHNT and CDR2 YYREEE (reference sequence). The CDR3 totals 15 residues. CDR3: CASSLLKGAETEAFF. The CDR3, as DNA: TGTGCCAGCAGCTTGTTAAAGGGGGCGGAAACTGAAGCTTTCTTT.

The chain couples TRBV6-6 to TRBJ1-1, with D possibly being TRBD1 (5 bases). V gave up 6 bases and J gave up 10 bases, with 18 bases separating them. Germline CDR1 MNHNY, CDR2 SVGAGI (reference sequence). The CDR3 totals 13 residues. CDR3 amino acids: CASRHDSGKLAFF. The CDR3 DNA reads TGTGCCAGCAGGCACGATTCAGGGAAATTAGCTTTCTTT.

The V and J genes are TRBV7-2 and TRBJ2-1; TRBD1 matches 7 bases. The CDR3 has 17 amino acids. J lost 0 bases, V lost 6 bases, and 11 bases had no gene match. Germline assignment: CDR1 SGHTA and CDR2 FQGNSA. The CDR3 nucleotides read TGTGCCAGCAGTCTACAGGGGTCTCATAGCTCCTACAATGAGCAGTTCTTC. It translates to CASSLQGSHSSYNEQFF. The full variable domain, in which reference TRBV7-2 and TRBJ2-1 provide the parts outside the CDR3, is GAGVSQSPSNKVTEKGKDVELRCDPISGHTALYWYRQSLGQGLEFLIYFQGNSAPDKSGLPSDRFSAERTGGSVSTLTIQRTQQEDSAVYLCASSLQGSHSSYNEQFFGPGTRLTVL.

This clone was detected only a few times. V and J are TRBV6-5 and TRBJ1-5; TRBD1 matches 7 bases. Germline lookup yields CDR1 MNHEY and CDR2 SVGAGI. The CDR3 extends over 15 amino acids. Losses at the gene ends were 2 bases for V and 10 bases for J; bases not matched to a gene: 11. CDR3 protein: CASSYDGRGNQPQHF. CDR3 in DNA: TGTGCCAGCAGTTACGATGGCAGGGGGAACCAACCCCAGCATTTT.

In its sample, this clone was seen once. The chain links TRBV27 to TRBJ2-1; D gene uncertain. The CDR3 has 11 residues. Germline-derived CDR1 and CDR2 are MNHEY and SMNVEV (reference sequence). The V end was cut by 8 bases, the J end by 3 bases, with 5 bases between. CDR3 DNA sequence: TGTGCCAGCGGGCACTACAATGAGCAGTTCTTC. Encoded protein: CASGHYNEQFF.

This clone was found once. The junction differs from germline at one of its ends, possibly a read error. The chain employs TRBV7-7 and TRBJ2-1, with a tentative D call TRBD2 (5 bases). The CDR3 is made up of 13 amino acids. Per the germline V gene, CDR1 is SSHAT and CDR2 is FNYEAQ (reference sequence). CDR3 sequence (DNA): TGTGCTAGCAGCTTAGACGGGAACAATGAGCAGTTCTTC. This gives the protein CASSLDGNNEQFF.

The chain has TRBV14 and TRBJ2-3, with 9 nucleotides matching TRBD1. CDR3 size: 15 residues. V was pared by 4 bases and J by 3 bases, with 5 bases of the junction left unmatched. From germline, CDR1 is SGHDN and CDR2 FVKESK. The CDR3 coding sequence is TGTGCCAGCAGCCCCAGGGACAGGGCAACAGATACGCAGTATTTT. This codes for CASSPRDRATDTQYF.

This clone was found once. V usage is TRBV10-1 and J usage is TRBJ1-5, with D unclear. The germline V and J ends were trimmed by 7 bases and 0 bases, with 7 bases remaining between them. The CDR3 runs to 13 residues. Germline loops: CDR1 WNHNN, CDR2 SYGVQD (reference sequence). The CDR3 DNA follows: TGCGCCAGCACCTCCCCTAGCAATCAGCCCCAGCATTTT. Translation gives CASTSPSNQPQHF.

V is TRBV7-7 and J is TRBJ2-2; TRBD2 matches at 11 bases. The length of the CDR3 is 15 residues. Germline lookup yields CDR1 SSHAT and CDR2 FNYEAQ (reference sequence). CDR3 sequence (DNA): TGTGCTAGCGGGAGGGCTAGCGGGAGTTCCGGGGAGCTGTTTTTT. Encoded protein: CASGRASGSSGELFF. Based on the CDR3 plus reference TRBV7-7 and TRBJ2-2, the full variable domain is GAGVSQSPRYKVTKRGQDVTLRCDPISSHATLYWYQQALGQGPEFLTYFNYEAQPDKSGLPSDRFSAERPEGSISTLTIQRTEQRDSAMYRCASGRASGSSGELFFGEGSRLTVL.

The chain combines TRBV1 with TRBJ1-1; the table's D gene call, TRBD1, was not cross checked with the DNA. TRBV1 is shown as a pseudogene. CDR3 size: 16 residues. The CDR3 DNA reads as TGCACCAGCAGCCAACCCCTTGGGCAGAAGAACACTGAAGCTTTCTTT. Protein: CTSSQPLGQKNTEAFF.

This chain links TRBV10-2 with TRBJ2-7, with 12 bases matching TRBD2. The CDR3 extends over 17 amino acids. The germline CDR1 and CDR2 sequences are WSHSY and SAAADI. The junction had 9 bases not matched to a gene; V was cut back by 5 bases and J by 1 base. The CDR3 here is CASSLGLAGLRSYEQYV. CDR3 in DNA: TGCGCCAGCAGTCTGGGACTAGCGGGCCTAAGGTCCTACGAGCAGTACGTC.

V gene TRBV5-1 combines with J gene TRBJ1-1, with D perhaps matching TRBD1 (5 bases). The CDR3 runs 15 residues. Trimming stripped 4 bases from V and 3 bases from J, with 16 bases between. Germline V gene lookup returns CDR1 SGHRS and CDR2 YFSETQ. The CDR3 nucleotides read TGCGCCAGCAGCCCGGACGGGGGATGGGACACTGAAGCTTTCTTT. Its translation is CASSPDGGWDTEAFF.